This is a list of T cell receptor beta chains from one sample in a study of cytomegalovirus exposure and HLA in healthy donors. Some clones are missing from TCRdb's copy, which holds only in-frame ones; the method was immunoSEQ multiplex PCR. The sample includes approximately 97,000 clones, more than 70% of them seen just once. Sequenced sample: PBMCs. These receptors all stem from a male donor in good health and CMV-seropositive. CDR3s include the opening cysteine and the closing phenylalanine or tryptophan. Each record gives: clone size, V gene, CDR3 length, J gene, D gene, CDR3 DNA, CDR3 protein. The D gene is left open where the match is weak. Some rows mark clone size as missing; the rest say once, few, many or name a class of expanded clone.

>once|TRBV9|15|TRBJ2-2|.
TGTGCCAGCAGCCCGAGATGGGAGTGGGCCGGGGAGCTGTTTTTT
CASSPRWEWAGELFF
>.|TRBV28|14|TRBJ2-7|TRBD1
TGTGCCAGCAGTTTGACCAGGGGGTCTCTCGAGCAGTACTTC
CASSLTRGSLEQYF
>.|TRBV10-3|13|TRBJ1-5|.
TGTGCCACGCGCGGGAGGGACGATCAGCCCCAGCATTTT
CATRGRDDQPQHF
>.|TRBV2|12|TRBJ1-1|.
TGTGCCAGCAGAGGTGAGGCAACTGAAGCTTTCTTT
CASRGEATEAFF
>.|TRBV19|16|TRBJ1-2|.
TGTGCCAGTAGTGGAGCGTCGACAGGAACGCACTATGGCTACACCTTC
CASSGASTGTHYGYTF
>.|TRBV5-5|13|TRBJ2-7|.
TGTGCCAGCAGCTTGATGGAGGGTATGGAGCAGTACTTC
CASSLMEGMEQYF
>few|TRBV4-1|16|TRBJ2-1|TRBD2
TGCGCCAGCAGCCAAGATAAGGGACTACCGGCAGGGGAGCAGTTCTTC
CASSQDKGLPAGEQFF
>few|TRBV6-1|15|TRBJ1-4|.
TGTGCCAGCAGTGAAGGGGCAGGGGCTCGAGAAAAACTGTTTTTT
CASSEGAGAREKLFF
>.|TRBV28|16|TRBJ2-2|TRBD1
TGTGCCAGCAGTCAACCAGGGGGCGAAGGGACCGGGGAGCTGTTTTTT
CASSQPGGEGTGELFF
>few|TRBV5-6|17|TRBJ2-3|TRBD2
TGTGCCAGCAGCATGTGGACGGCGGGAGGGCTAGGAGATACGCAGTATTTT
CASSMWTAGGLGDTQYF
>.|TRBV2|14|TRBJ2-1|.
TGTGCCAGCAACTTCCTCGGGTCCTACAATGAGCAGTTCTTC
CASNFLGSYNEQFF
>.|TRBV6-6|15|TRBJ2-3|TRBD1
TGTGCCAGCAGTTACCAGACAGGGGGTGTAGATACGCAGTATTTT
CASSYQTGGVDTQYF
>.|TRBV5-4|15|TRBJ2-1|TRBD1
TGTGCCAGCAGCCGGGGACAGGGAGGGGTCACTGAGCAGTTCTTC
CASSRGQGGVTEQFF
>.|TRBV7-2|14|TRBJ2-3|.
TGTGCCAGCAGCCCCCAGGGGCCACGCGATACGCAGTATTTT
CASSPQGPRDTQYF
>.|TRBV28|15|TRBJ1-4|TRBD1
TGTGCCAGCAGTAGAACAGGGGTGAGGATGGAAAAACTGTTTTTT
CASSRTGVRMEKLFF
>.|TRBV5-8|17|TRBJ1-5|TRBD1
TGTGCCAGCAGTACGTCCCGGGACAGTTATAGCAATCAGCCCCAGCATTTT
CASSTSRDSYSNQPQHF
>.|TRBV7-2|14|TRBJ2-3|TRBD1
TGTGCCAGCAGCCTCGGGACAGAGTTAGATACGCAGTATTTT
CASSLGTELDTQYF
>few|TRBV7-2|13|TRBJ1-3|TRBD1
TGTGCCAGCATCCAGGACAGGGGAAACACCATATATTTT
CASIQDRGNTIYF
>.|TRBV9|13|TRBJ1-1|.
TGTGCCAGCAGCGTAGCAGGGGATACTGAAGCTTTCTTT
CASSVAGDTEAFF
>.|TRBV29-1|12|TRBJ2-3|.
TGCAGCGTTGGGTTGAGGGAAGATACGCAGTATTTT
CSVGLREDTQYF
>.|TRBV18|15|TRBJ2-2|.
TGTGCCAGCTCACCAGACAGGCTGGACACCGGGGAGCTGTTTTTT
CASSPDRLDTGELFF
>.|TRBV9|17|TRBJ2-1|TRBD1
TGTGCCAGCAGCGTACCCGACCAGGACAGGTTCCACAATGAGCAGTTCTTC
CASSVPDQDRFHNEQFF
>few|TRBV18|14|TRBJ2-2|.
TGTGCCAGCTCACCCCGGGAGCCAACCGGGGAGCTGTTTTTT
CASSPREPTGELFF
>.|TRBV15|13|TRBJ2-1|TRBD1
TGTGCCACCAAAAAGACAGGGTACGATGAGCAGTTCTTC
CATKKTGYDEQFF
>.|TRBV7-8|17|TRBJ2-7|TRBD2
TGTGCCAGCAGCTCCAGGACTAGCGGGAGGGATGGGGGGGAGCAGTACTTC
CASSSRTSGRDGGEQYF
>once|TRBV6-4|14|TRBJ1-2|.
TGTGCCAGCAGTGTGTATTGGGGGGAGGACGGCTACACCTTC
CASSVYWGEDGYTF
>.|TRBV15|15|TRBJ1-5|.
TGTGCCACCAGCCGAAACAGGGTTGGCAATCAGCCCCAGCATTTT
CATSRNRVGNQPQHF
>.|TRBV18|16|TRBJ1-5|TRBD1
TGTGCCAGCTCACCCAGTACGGGTCCAGGGGGCCAGCCCCAGCATTTT
CASSPSTGPGGQPQHF
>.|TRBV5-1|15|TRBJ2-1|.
TGCGCCAGCAGCTTGGGGACAGACTCCTACAATGAGCAGTTCTTC
CASSLGTDSYNEQFF
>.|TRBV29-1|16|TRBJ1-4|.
TGCAGCGTTGAAGAGACAGAGAACTCAACTAATGAAAAACTGTTTTTT
CSVEETENSTNEKLFF
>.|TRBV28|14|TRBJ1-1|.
TGTGCCAGCAAACTTGACTATACGGACACTGAAGCTTTCTTT
CASKLDYTDTEAFF
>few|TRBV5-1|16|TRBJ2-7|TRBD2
TGCGCCAGCAGCCCCCCACTAGCGGGCGCTACCTACGAGCAGTACTTC
CASSPPLAGATYEQYF
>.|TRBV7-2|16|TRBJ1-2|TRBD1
TGTGCCAGCAGCCCCCCGAGACAGGGGACGAGCTATGGCTACACCTTC
CASSPPRQGTSYGYTF
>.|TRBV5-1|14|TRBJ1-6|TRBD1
TGCGCCAGCAGTCCTGGACAGGGAAATTCACCCCTCCACTTT
CASSPGQGNSPLHF
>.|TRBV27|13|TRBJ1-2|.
TGTGCCAGCAGTTATGGGGCCGAAGGTGGCTACACCTTC
CASSYGAEGGYTF
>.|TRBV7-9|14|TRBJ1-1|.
TGTGCCAGCAGCTTCGGAGGATTAGGCACTGAAGCTTTCTTT
CASSFGGLGTEAFF
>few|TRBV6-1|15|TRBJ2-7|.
TGTGCCAGCAGTGGACTAGGGGCATTGCCGAACGAGCAGTACTTC
CASSGLGALPNEQYF
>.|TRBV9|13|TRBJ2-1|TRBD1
TGTGCCAGCAGCATGACAGGGGGCAATGAGCAGTTCTTC
CASSMTGGNEQFF
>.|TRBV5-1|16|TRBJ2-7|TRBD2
TGCGCCAGCAGCTTGGGATTCTCTAGCGGGAGCTACGAGCAGTACTTC
CASSLGFSSGSYEQYF
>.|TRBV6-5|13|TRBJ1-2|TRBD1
TGTGCCAGCAGCGCCCGACAGGGGGCTGACTACACCTTC
CASSARQGADYTF
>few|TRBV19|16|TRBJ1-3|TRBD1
TGTGCCAGTAGTGCCCAGGGGGCTAAGTGTGGAAACACCATATATTTT
CASSAQGAKCGNTIYF
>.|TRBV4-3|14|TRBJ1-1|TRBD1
TGCGCCAGCAGCTCGAAGACAGGGGCCACTGAAGCTTTCTTT
CASSSKTGATEAFF
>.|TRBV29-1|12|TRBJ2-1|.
TGCAGCGTCGCACGACTTACCGGGGAGCAGTTCTTC
CSVARLTGEQFF
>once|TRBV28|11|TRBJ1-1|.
TGTGCCAGCAGAAACCCGGGGGAGGCTTTCTTT
CASRNPGEAFF
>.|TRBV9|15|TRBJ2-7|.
TGTGCCAGCAGCCTGGGGCCCGGCTACTCCTACGAGCAGTACTTC
CASSLGPGYSYEQYF
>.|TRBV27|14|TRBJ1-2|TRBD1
TGTGCCAGCAGTTCGGACAGGCAAGACTATGGCTACACCTTC
CASSSDRQDYGYTF
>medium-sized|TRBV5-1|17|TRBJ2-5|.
TGCGCCAGCAGCTTGGGGTACAGCCTATCCCAACAAGAGACCCAGTACTTC
CASSLGYSLSQQETQYF
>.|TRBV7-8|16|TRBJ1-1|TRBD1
TGTGCCAGCAGCCCAACTCGGACAGGGGGGTACACTGAAGCTTTCTTT
CASSPTRTGGYTEAFF
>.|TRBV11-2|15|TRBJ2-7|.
TGTGCCAGCAGCTTAAAGACAGGACTCTCCTACGAGCAGTACTTC
CASSLKTGLSYEQYF
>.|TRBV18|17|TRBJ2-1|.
TGTGCCAGCTCACCCTCAATCAGGGTAAGCTCCTACAATGAGCAGTTCTTC
CASSPSIRVSSYNEQFF
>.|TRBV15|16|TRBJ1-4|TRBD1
TGTGCCACCAGCCTCGACAGGGGAACAACTAATGAAAAACTGTTTTTT
CATSLDRGTTNEKLFF
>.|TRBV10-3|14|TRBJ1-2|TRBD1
TGTGCCATCAGTGAGCCGACAGGGGAGTATGGCTACACCTTC
CAISEPTGEYGYTF
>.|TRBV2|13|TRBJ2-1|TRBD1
TGTGCCAGCAGTGGGGGACAGGACAATGAGCAGTTCTTC
CASSGGQDNEQFF